One and the same sample provided the 21 T cell receptor beta chains below, sequenced in a study of STAT5B mutations in CD4+ large granular lymphocyte leukemia. Repertoires were generated with immunoSEQ multiplex PCR, while TCRdb's copy carries only in-frame clones and drops some. The table includes 30,000 to 40,000 clones, 65% to 80% detected once. The sequenced material came from CD4+ T cells from blood buffy coats. The receptors originated from a human donor in good health.

CDR3 DNA: TGTGCCAGCACCCCCGGGACAGATGGCTACACCTTC. This sequence encodes CASTPGTDGYTF. The V call is TRBV6-5, the J call TRBJ1-2; 7 nucleotides agree with TRBD1. J was trimmed by 6 bases and V by 7 bases; bases with no gene match: 5. This CDR3 is built from 12 residues. Germline values: CDR1 MNHEY, CDR2 SVGAGI.

This clone appeared once. The chain combines TRBV19 with TRBJ2-7, with D tentatively TRBD2 (6 bases). The CDR3 has 15 residues. Germline V gives CDR1 LNHDA, CDR2 SQIVND (reference sequence). The V and J ends lost 4 bases and 2 bases respectively, with 15 bases between them. CDR3 residues: CASSTLSGDTYEQYF. The CDR3 DNA reads as TGTGCCAGTAGTACCCTCTCGGGGGATACCTACGAGCAGTACTTC.

Only a few counts were recorded for this clone. V gene TRBV15 combines with J gene TRBJ2-1; D is possibly TRBD1 or TRBD2 (5 bases each). Trimming removed 1 base from V and 12 bases from J, with 13 bases in between. Germline CDR1 and CDR2: LNHNV and YYDKDF (reference sequence). The CDR3 runs 13 residues. Here the CDR3 DNA reads TGTGCCACCAGCAGAGGGGACGATTGGGGGCAGTTCTTC. The encoded protein is CATSRGDDWGQFF.

This chain links TRBV9 with TRBJ1-1, with 9 bases identical to TRBD1. Germline V lookup: CDR1 SGDLS, CDR2 YYNGEE. The CDR3 runs to 16 residues. V lost 3 bases to trimming and J lost 0 bases; unmatched junction nucleotides: 6. CDR3 sequence (DNA): TGTGCCAGCAGCGCAGGGACAGGGATGATGAACACTGAAGCTTTCTTT. Protein product: CASSAGTGMMNTEAFF.

The table lists this clone with a few counts. The rearrangement uses TRBV19 and TRBJ2-7; 12 positions agree with TRBD1. The CDR3 is 16 residues long. CDR1 is LNHDA, CDR2 SQIVND, per germline (reference sequence). V shed 4 bases and J 6 bases; nucleotides not matched to a gene: 10. For the CDR3, the DNA is TGTGCCAGTAGTACCACAACCGGGACAGGGGGCGGCGAGCAGTACTTC. Its protein product is CASSTTTGTGGGEQYF.

This sequence joins TRBV30 and TRBJ2-4; a weak D match, TRBD2 (5 bases). This CDR3 contains 11 residues. Trimming pared 4 bases from V and 9 bases from J, leaving 10 bases between. Germline-derived CDR1 and CDR2 are GTSNPN and SVGIG (reference sequence). CDR3 protein: CAWKQGGIQYF. CDR3 DNA: TGTGCCTGGAAACAAGGAGGCATTCAGTACTTC. The whole variable domain, remainder taken from reference TRBV30 and TRBJ2-4, is SQTIHQWPATLVQPVGSPLSLECTVEGTSNPNLYWYRQAAGRGLQLLFYSVGIGQISSEVPQNLSASRPQDRQFILSSKKLLLSDSGFYLCAWKQGGIQYFGAGTRLSVL.

The chain has TRBV15 and TRBJ2-5; D perhaps matches TRBD1 (6 bases). Germline V lookup: CDR1 LNHNV, CDR2 YYDKDF (reference sequence). V was pared by 0 bases and J by 3 bases, with 11 bases between. The CDR3 loop spans 15 amino acids. The chain's CDR3 is CATSRERTVEETQYF. The CDR3, as DNA: TGTGCCACCAGCAGAGAAAGGACAGTTGAAGAGACCCAGTACTTC.

V and J are TRBV19 and TRBJ1-1; no reliable D call. The CDR3 spans 13 residues. Trimming cost V 3 bases and J 1 base, with 6 bases left between them. Germline CDR1 LNHDA, CDR2 SQIVND (reference sequence). CDR3 amino acids: CASSIQRNTEAFF. CDR3 nucleotides: TGTGCCAGTAGTATCCAGCGGAACACTGAAGCTTTCTTT.

The J gene is TRBJ2-3, the V gene TRBV5-1, with a tentative D call TRBD1 (7 bases). Looked up from germline, CDR1 is SGHRS and CDR2 is YFSETQ. V shed 4 bases and J shed 0 bases, with 9 bases lying between them. CDR3 length: 14 amino acids. CDR3 sequence: CASSPGGSTDTQYF. As DNA, the CDR3 is TGCGCCAGCAGCCCAGGGGGGAGCACAGATACGCAGTATTTT.

The chain has TRBV18 and TRBJ2-3; D possibly corresponds to TRBD2 (6 bases). The V end was cut by 6 bases, the J end by 4 bases, with 20 bases between. The CDR3 has 16 residues. The germline gives CDR1 KGHSH, CDR2 LQKENI. The CDR3 nucleotides are TGTGCCAGCTCGAATGGGCGGGAACGGCTCGCAGATACGCAGTATTTT. Its protein product is CASSNGRERLADTQYF.

The chain couples TRBV28 to TRBJ2-7, with D unresolved. The CDR3 spans 12 residues. CDR1 is MDHEN, CDR2 SYDVKM, per germline. With 4 bases removed from V and 2 bases from J, the gap between germline ends came to 6 bases. The CDR3 reads CASSSSTYEQYF. For the CDR3, the DNA is TGTGCCAGCAGTTCCTCCACCTACGAGCAGTACTTC.

This clone was seen once. The rearrangement links TRBV25-1 to TRBJ2-1; the D gene is possibly TRBD1 (6 bases). The CDR3 runs 15 residues. Trimming shortened V by 7 bases and J by 2 bases, and 15 bases separated the two germline ends. Germline CDR1 reads MGHDK; CDR2 reads SYGVNS. CDR3: CASTEGDGPYNEQFF. The CDR3 bases are TGTGCCAGCACCGAGGGGGACGGGCCCTACAATGAGCAGTTCTTC. Full variable domain (outside the CDR3, taken from reference TRBV25-1 and TRBJ2-1): EADIYQTPRYLVIGTGKKITLECSQTMGHDKMYWYQQDPGMELHLIHYSYGVNSTEKGDLSSESTVSRIRTEHFPLTLESARPSHTSQYLCASTEGDGPYNEQFFGPGTRLTVL.

The chain joins TRBV7-2 to TRBJ2-5; no firm D call. Looked up from germline, CDR1 is SGHTA and CDR2 is FQGNSA. Between the trimmed V and J ends, which lost 5 bases and 3 bases, there was a span of 7 bases. The CDR3 is 12 amino acids. The CDR3 sequence: CASSRPKETQYF. The CDR3 nucleotides are TGTGCCAGCAGCCGCCCGAAAGAGACCCAGTACTTC. Drawing the rest from reference TRBV7-2 and TRBJ2-5, the complete variable domain is GAGVSQSPSNKVTEKGKDVELRCDPISGHTALYWYRQSLGQGLEFLIYFQGNSAPDKSGLPSDRFSAERTGGSVSTLTIQRTQQEDSAVYLCASSRPKETQYFGPGTRLLVL.

This clone has just a few counts. The rearrangement links TRBV7-2 to TRBJ2-2; D unclear. V lost 4 bases, J lost 1 base, and 7 bases lay in between. CDR1 is SGHTA and CDR2 is FQGNSA in the germline V gene. This CDR3 contains 14 residues. The CDR3 bases are TGTGCCAGCAGCTCTTCCTTGAACACCGGGGAGCTGTTTTTT. The encoded protein is CASSSSLNTGELFF.

V gene TRBV5-1 combines with J gene TRBJ1-3, with TRBD1 matching 8 bases. Germline V gives CDR1 SGHRS, CDR2 YFSETQ. Trimming at V came to 4 bases and at J to 8 bases, leaving 11 bases not matched to a gene. The CDR3 spans 15 residues. The CDR3 protein is CASSRTGNTGDTIYF. The CDR3 coding sequence is TGCGCCAGCAGCCGGACAGGGAATACGGGAGACACCATATATTTT.

There are a few counts of this clone. The chain is built from TRBV19 and TRBJ2-6; D not resolved. Germline V gives CDR1 LNHDA, CDR2 SQIVND (reference sequence). The CDR3 runs to 15 residues. V was clipped by 4 bases and J by 0 bases, with 7 bases between them. The CDR3 DNA reads as TGTGCCAGTAGTAGCCGGCACTCTGGGGCCAACGTCCTGACTTTC. Its translation: CASSSRHSGANVLTF.

This chain uses TRBV7-8 with TRBJ2-2, with D unresolved. The CDR3 spans 16 residues. Looked up from germline, CDR1 is SGHVS and CDR2 is FQNEAQ. Deletions cut 1 base from V and 5 bases from J, with 14 bases between. CDR3 sequence: CASSLVPRSNTGELFF. The CDR3 nucleotides read TGTGCCAGCAGCTTAGTTCCTCGGAGTAATACCGGGGAGCTGTTTTTT. Based on the CDR3 plus reference TRBV7-8 and TRBJ2-2, the full variable domain is GAGVSQSPRYKVAKRGQDVALRCDPISGHVSLFWYQQALGQGPEFLTYFQNEAQLDKSGLPSDRFFAERPEGSVSTLKIQRTQQEDSAVYLCASSLVPRSNTGELFFGEGSRLTVL.

The chain has TRBV6-5 and TRBJ2-1, with 7 bases lining up with TRBD1. The J segment lost 5 bases and the V segment lost 2 bases, leaving 3 bases of the junction unmatched. The germline gives CDR1 MNHEY, CDR2 SVGAGI. This CDR3 region has 14 residues. The CDR3 is CASSYDREHNEQFF. The CDR3 DNA reads TGTGCCAGCAGTTACGACAGGGAGCACAATGAGCAGTTCTTC.

The chain joins TRBV25-1 to TRBJ2-7; possibly TRBD1 for D (5 bases). The CDR3 totals 11 residues. In germline, CDR1 is MGHDK, CDR2 SYGVNS. Between the trimmed V and J ends, which lost 6 bases and 5 bases, there was a span of 8 bases. The DNA of the CDR3 is TGTGCCAGCAGCAGGGTCCACGAGCAGTACTTC. It specifies CASSRVHEQYF.

This clone has a handful of counts. The chain couples TRBV7-6 to TRBJ1-5; no clear D. CDR3 length: 13 amino acids. V was pared by 1 base and J by 6 bases, with 7 bases between. From germline, CDR1 is SGHVS and CDR2 FNYEAQ. CDR3 loop: CASSLEGIQPQHF. As DNA, the CDR3 is TGTGCCAGCAGCTTAGAAGGGATTCAGCCCCAGCATTTT.

The chain employs TRBV5-1 and TRBJ1-4; the D gene is possibly TRBD1 (5 bases). V shed 1 base and J shed 10 bases, with 14 bases lying between them. Looked up from germline, CDR1 is SGHRS and CDR2 is YFSETQ. The CDR3 runs 14 residues. CDR3 sequence (DNA): TGCGCCAGCAGCTTGTCCTCAGGGCAGGTAAAACTGTTTTTT. It is translated as CASSLSSGQVKLFF.